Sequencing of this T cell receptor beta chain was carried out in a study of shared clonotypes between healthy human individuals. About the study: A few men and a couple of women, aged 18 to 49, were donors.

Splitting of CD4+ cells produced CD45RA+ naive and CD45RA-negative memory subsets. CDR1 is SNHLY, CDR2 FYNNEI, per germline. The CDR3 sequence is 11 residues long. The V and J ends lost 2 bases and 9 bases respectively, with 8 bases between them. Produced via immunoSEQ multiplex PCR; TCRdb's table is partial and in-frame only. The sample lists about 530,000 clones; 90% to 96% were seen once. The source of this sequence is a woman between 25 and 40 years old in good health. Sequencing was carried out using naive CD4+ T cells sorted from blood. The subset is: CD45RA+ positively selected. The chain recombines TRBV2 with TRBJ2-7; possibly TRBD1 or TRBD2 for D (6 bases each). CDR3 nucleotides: TGTGCCAGCAGTGAATGGGGGGCGCAGTACTTC. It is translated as CASSEWGAQYF.